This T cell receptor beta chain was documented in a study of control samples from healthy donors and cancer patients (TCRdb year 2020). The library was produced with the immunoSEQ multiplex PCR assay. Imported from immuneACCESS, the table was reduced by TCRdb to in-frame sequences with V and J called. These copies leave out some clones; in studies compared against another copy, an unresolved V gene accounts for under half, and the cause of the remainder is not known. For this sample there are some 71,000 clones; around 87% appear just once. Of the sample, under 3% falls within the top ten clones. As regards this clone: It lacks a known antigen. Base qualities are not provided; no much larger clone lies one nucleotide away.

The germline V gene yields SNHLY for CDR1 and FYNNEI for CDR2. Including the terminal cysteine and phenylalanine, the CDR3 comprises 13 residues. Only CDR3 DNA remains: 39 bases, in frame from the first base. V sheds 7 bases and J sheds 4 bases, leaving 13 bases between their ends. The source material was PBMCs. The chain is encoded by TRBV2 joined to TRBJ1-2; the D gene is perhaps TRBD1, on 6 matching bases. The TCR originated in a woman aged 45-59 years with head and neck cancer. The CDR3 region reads CASTLQGFYGYTF. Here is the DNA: TGTGCCAGCACTTTACAGGGTTTCTATGGCTACACCTTC.